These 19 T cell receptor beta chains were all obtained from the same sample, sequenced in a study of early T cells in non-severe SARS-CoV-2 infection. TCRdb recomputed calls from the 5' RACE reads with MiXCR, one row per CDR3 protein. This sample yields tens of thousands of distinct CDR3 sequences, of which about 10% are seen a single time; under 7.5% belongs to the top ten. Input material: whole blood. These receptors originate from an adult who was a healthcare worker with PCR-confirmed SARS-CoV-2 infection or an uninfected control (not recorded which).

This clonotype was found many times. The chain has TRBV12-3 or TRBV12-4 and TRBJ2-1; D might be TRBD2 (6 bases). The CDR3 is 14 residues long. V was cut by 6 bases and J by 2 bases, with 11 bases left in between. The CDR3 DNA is TGTGCCAGCAGATTGGGGGGAACCTACAATGAGCAGTTCTTC. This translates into CASRLGGTYNEQFF.

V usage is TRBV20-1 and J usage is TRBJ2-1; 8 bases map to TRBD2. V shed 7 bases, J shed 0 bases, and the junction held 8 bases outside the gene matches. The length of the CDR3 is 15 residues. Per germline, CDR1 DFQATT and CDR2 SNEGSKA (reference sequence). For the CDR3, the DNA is TGCAGTGTCGGACTAGCCAGTTTCTCCTACAATGAGCAGTTCTTC. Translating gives CSVGLASFSYNEQFF.

The CDR3 loop is CASSFGSYEQYF. The CDR3 DNA reads as TGCGCCAGCAGCTTCGGCAGCTACGAGCAGTACTTC. The chain carries TRBV5-1 and TRBJ2-7, with D unclear. V was trimmed by 2 bases and J by 3 bases, leaving 6 bases between them. Germline V gives CDR1 SGHRS, CDR2 YFSETQ. The CDR3 sequence is 12 residues long.

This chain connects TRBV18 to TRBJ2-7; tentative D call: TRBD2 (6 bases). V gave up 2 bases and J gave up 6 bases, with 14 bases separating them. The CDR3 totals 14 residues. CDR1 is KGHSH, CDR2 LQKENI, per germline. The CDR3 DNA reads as TGTGCCAGCTCACCAACGGGGGATTCCGGCGAGCAGTACTTC. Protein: CASSPTGDSGEQYF.

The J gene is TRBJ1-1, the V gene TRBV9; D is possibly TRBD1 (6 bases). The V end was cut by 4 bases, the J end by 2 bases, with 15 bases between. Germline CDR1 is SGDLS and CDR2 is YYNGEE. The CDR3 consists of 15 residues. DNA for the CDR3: TGTGCCAGCAGCCCGGGACACCATGGTAACACTGAAGCTTTCTTT. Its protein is CASSPGHHGNTEAFF.

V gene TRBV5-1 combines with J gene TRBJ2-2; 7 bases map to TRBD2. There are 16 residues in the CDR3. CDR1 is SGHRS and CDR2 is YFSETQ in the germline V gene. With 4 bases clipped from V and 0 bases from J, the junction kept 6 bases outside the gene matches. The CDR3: CASSPQAGTNTGELFF. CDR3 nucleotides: TGCGCCAGCAGCCCCCAAGCGGGAACGAACACCGGGGAGCTGTTTTTT.

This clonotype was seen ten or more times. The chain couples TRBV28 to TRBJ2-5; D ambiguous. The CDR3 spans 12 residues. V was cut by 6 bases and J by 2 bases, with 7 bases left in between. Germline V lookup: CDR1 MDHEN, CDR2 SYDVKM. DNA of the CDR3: TGTGCCAGCAGCAGACCTCAAGAGACCCAGTACTTC. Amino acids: CASSRPQETQYF.

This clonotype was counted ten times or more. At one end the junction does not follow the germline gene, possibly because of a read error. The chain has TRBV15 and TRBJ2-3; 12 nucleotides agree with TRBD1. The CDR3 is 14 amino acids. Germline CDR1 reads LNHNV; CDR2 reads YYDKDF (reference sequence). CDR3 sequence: CATGGTGGTDTQYF. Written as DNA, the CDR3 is TGTGCCACCGGGGGGACAGGGGGCACGGATACGCAGTATTTT. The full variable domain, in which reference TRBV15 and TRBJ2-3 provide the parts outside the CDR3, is DAMVIQNPRYQVTQFGKPVTLSCSQTLNHNVMYWYQQKSSQAPKLLFHYYDKDFNNEADTPDNFQSRRPNTSFCFLDIRSPGLGDTAMYLCATGGTGGTDTQYFGPGTRLTVL.

The CDR3 is CATSKDSNQPQHF. The CDR3 DNA reads TGTGCCACCTCTAAGGATAGCAATCAGCCCCAGCATTTT. The chain combines TRBV24-1 with TRBJ1-5; no reliable D call. CDR1 and CDR2 (germline): KGHDR, SFDVKD. The germline V and J ends were trimmed by 9 bases and 0 bases, with 8 bases remaining between them. This CDR3 region has 13 residues.

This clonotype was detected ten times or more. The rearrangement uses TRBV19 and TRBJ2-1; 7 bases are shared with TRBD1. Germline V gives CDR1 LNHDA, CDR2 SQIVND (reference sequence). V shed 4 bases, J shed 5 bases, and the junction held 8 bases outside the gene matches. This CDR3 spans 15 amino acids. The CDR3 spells CASSTPGQPDNEQFF. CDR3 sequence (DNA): TGTGCCAGTAGTACCCCGGGACAGCCCGACAATGAGCAGTTCTTC.

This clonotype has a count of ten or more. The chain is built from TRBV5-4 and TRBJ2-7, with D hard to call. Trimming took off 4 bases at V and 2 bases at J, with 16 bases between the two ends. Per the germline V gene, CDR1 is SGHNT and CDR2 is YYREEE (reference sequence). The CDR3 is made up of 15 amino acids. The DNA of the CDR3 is TGTGCCAGCAGCCAAGATCGCCGGTCGACCTACGAGCAGTACTTC. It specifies CASSQDRRSTYEQYF.

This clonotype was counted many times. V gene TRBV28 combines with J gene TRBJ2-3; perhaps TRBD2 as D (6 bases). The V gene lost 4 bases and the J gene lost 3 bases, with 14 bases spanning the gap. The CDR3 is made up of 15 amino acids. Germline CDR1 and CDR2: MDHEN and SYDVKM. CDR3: CASSSTGEPTDTQYF. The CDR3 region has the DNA TGTGCCAGCAGTTCCACGGGGGAGCCTACAGATACGCAGTATTTT.

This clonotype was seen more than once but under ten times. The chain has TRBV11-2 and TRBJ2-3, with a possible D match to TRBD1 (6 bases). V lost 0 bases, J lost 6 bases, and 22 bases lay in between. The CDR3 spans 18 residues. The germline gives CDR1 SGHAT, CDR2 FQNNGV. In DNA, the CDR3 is TGTGCCAGCAGCTTAGATTTCCTCGTGGACAGTAAAACGGATACGCAGTATTTT. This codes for CASSLDFLVDSKTDTQYF.

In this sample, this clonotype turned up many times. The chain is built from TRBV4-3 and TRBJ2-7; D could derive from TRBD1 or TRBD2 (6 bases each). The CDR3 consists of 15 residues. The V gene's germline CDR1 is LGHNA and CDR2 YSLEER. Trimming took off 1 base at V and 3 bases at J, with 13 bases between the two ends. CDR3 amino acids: CASSQVWGAYYEQYF. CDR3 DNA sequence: TGCGCCAGCAGCCAAGTATGGGGGGCGTACTACGAGCAGTACTTC.

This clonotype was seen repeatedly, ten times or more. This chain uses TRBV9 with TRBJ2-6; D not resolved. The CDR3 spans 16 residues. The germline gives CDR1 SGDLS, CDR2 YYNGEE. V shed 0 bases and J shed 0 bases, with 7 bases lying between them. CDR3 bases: TGTGCCAGCAGCGTAGATTCGAGCTCTGGGGCCAACGTCCTGACTTTC. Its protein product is CASSVDSSSGANVLTF.

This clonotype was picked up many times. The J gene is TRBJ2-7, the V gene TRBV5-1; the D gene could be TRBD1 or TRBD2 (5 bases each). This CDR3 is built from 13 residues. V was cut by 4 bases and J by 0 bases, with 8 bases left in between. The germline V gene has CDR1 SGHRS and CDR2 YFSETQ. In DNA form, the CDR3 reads TGCGCCAGCAGCCGGGGACCCTCCTACGAGCAGTACTTC. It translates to CASSRGPSYEQYF.

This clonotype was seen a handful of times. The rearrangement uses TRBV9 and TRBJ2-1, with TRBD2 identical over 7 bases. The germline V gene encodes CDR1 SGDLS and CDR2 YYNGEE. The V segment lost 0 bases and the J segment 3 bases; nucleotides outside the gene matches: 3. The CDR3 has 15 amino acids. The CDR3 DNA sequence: TGTGCCAGCAGCGTAGAGGGCGGGAGCTACAATGAGCAGTTCTTC. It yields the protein CASSVEGGSYNEQFF.

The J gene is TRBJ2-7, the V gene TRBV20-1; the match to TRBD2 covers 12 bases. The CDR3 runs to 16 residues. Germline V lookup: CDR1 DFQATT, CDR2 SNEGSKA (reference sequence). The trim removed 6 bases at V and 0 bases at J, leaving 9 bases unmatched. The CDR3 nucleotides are TGCAGTGCAACCGGGACTAGCGGGCCAAGCTCCTACGAGCAGTACTTC. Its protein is CSATGTSGPSSYEQYF.

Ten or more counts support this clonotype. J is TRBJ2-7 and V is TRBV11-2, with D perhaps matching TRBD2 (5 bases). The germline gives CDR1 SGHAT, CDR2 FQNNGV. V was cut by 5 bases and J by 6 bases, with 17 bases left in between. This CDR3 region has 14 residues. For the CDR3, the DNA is TGTGCCAGCAGCCCCACCGGAGGATATGGCGAGCAGTACTTC. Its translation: CASSPTGGYGEQYF.